The 20 T cell receptor beta chains reported below all come from one sample, sequenced in a study of identical twins (dated by TCRdb to the mid-2010s). Libraries were constructed by 5' RACE. Sequencing instrument: Illumina HiSeq 2000. Clones were called with MiXCR by TCRdb after fastp trimmed the public reads at Q25, and only in-frame beta chains were retained. Rows with a matching CDR3 protein are joined into one entry that keeps the most common DNA and genes. Here the sample has approximately 470,000 distinct CDR3 sequences; more than 13% occur a single time. The top ten constitute 0.52% of the sample. This sample also belongs to another study, concerning yellow fever vaccine responses in identical twins.

Sequenced sample: CD4+ T cells sorted from blood. These receptors all stem from a woman aged 18-30 years in good health.

The V gene is TRBV12-3 or TRBV12-4, the J gene TRBJ2-1, with 9 positions matching TRBD2. CDR3 length: 14 residues. After removal of 8 bases from V and 4 bases from J, the junction contained 6 bases not matched to a gene. The CDR3 coding sequence is TGTGCCAGCCAGGGGACTAGCTCTTACAATGAGCAGTTCTTC. This sequence encodes CASQGTSSYNEQFF.

This clonotype was observed at least ten times. The V and J genes are TRBV12-3 or TRBV12-4 and TRBJ1-5; no clear D gene. The CDR3 is 14 amino acids. V lost 6 bases to trimming and J lost 1 base, with 10 bases between them. The DNA for the CDR3 is TGTGCCAGCAGCCGACAAGGGAGCAATCAGCCCCAGCATTTT. The encoded protein is CASSRQGSNQPQHF.

There are many counts of this clonotype. Mismatch with germline at one junction end may stem from a read error. The genes are TRBV13 and TRBJ2-1; D remains unclear. CDR1 and CDR2 (germline): PRHDT, FYEKMQ (reference sequence). The CDR3 loop spans 12 amino acids. The CDR3 region has the DNA TGTGCCAGCAGCTTCAGTACGAGAGGTCTGATCTTC. Its protein product is CASSFSTRGLIF. The full variable domain, completed using reference TRBV13 and TRBJ2-1, is AAGVIQSPRHLIKEKRETATLKCYPIPRHDTVYWYQQGPGQDPQFLISFYEKMQSDKGSIPDRFSAQQFSDYHSELNMSSLELGDSALYFCASSFSTRGLIFGPGTRLTVL.

This clonotype occurred a few times. This rearrangement joins TRBV6-1 to TRBJ1-5, with 7 nucleotides matching TRBD1. Germline V gene data show CDR1 as MNHNS and CDR2 as SASEGT. V lost 6 bases to trimming and J lost 0 bases; unmatched junction nucleotides: 14. The CDR3 spans 18 residues. This chain's CDR3 is CASSQKTAGQSSNQPQHF. CDR3 in DNA: TGTGCCAGCAGCCAGAAGACCGCGGGACAGAGTAGCAATCAGCCCCAGCATTTT.

In this sample, this clonotype turned up many times. The J gene is TRBJ2-3, the V gene TRBV6-1, with TRBD2 identical over 10 bases. With 6 bases clipped from V and 3 bases from J, the junction kept 6 bases outside the gene matches. The CDR3 sequence is 15 residues long. Germline loops: CDR1 MNHNS, CDR2 SASEGT. The CDR3 loop is CASSSGGAGTDTQYF. Written as DNA, the CDR3 is TGTGCCAGCAGCAGCGGGGGGGCCGGGACAGATACGCAGTATTTT.

The chain uses TRBV5-6 and TRBJ2-7; perhaps TRBD1 as D (6 bases). Looked up from germline, CDR1 is SGHDT and CDR2 is YYEEEE. The CDR3 is made up of 16 amino acids. Trimming removed 1 base at V and 0 bases at J, with 14 bases between. The CDR3 sequence is CASSLPADRFSYEQYF. CDR3 bases: TGTGCCAGCAGCTTGCCCGCTGACAGGTTCTCCTACGAGCAGTACTTC.

The sample holds many counts of this clonotype. At one of its ends the junction is not consistent with the germline gene, which may arise from a read error. The V and J genes are TRBV5-1 and TRBJ2-2, with D tentatively TRBD1 or TRBD2 (6 bases each). Germline V gene sequence: CDR1 SGHRS, CDR2 YFSETQ. This CDR3 comprises 15 residues. DNA for the CDR3: TGTGCCAGCAGCTTGCCGGGGGCCAACACCGGGGAGCTGTTTTTT. Protein: CASSLPGANTGELFF.

This clonotype came up many times. V and J are TRBV5-1 and TRBJ2-1; TRBD2 matches at 7 bases. Germline V gene sequence: CDR1 SGHRS, CDR2 YFSETQ. The length of the CDR3 is 16 residues. The junction had 7 bases not matched to a gene; V was cut back by 4 bases and J by 0 bases. DNA of the CDR3: TGCGCCAGCAGCCTCACGGGAGGAAGCTCCTACAATGAGCAGTTCTTC. This encodes CASSLTGGSSYNEQFF.

This clonotype has only a few counts. This chain connects TRBV4-3 to TRBJ2-7, with D perhaps TRBD1 (6 bases). The V gene's germline CDR1 is LGHNA and CDR2 YSLEER. The CDR3 loop spans 14 amino acids. V lost 0 bases and J 1 base, leaving 7 bases between the germline ends. CDR3 sequence (DNA): TGCGCCAGCAGCCAAGAGGACAGTTCCTACGAGCAGTACTTC. This codes for CASSQEDSSYEQYF.

The sample holds a few counts of this clonotype. The rearrangement joins TRBV5-5 to TRBJ2-1; 12 nucleotides line up with TRBD2. Germline lookup yields CDR1 SGHKS and CDR2 YYEKEE (reference sequence). The J segment lost 4 bases and the V segment lost 0 bases, leaving 5 bases of the junction unmatched. The CDR3 contains 17 residues. Written as DNA, the CDR3 is TGTGCCAGCAGCTTGGTACTAGCGGGGGGATCGTACAATGAGCAGTTCTTC. This gives the protein CASSLVLAGGSYNEQFF.

There are a few counts of this clonotype. The chain is built from TRBV7-9 and TRBJ2-7; D is perhaps TRBD1 or TRBD2 (6 bases each). The CDR3 is 16 residues long. CDR1 is SEHNR and CDR2 is FQNEAQ in the germline V gene (reference sequence). V was cut by 5 bases and J by 6 bases, with 23 bases left in between. CDR3 nucleotide sequence: TGTGCCAGCAGCCCCGCCGGGGGAACAGGGTTTGGCGAGCAGTACTTC. Protein: CASSPAGGTGFGEQYF.

This clonotype was counted between two and nine times. The genes are TRBV7-2 and TRBJ2-7; 8 nucleotides match TRBD2. The CDR3 covers 14 residues. Per the germline V gene, CDR1 is SGHTA and CDR2 is FQGNSA. V lost 2 bases and J lost 3; bases outside the gene matches: 3. CDR3 residues: CASSLSGGDYEQYF. CDR3 nucleotides: TGTGCCAGCAGCTTATCGGGGGGGGACTACGAGCAGTACTTC.

V and J are TRBV20-1 and TRBJ2-3; D is unresolved. Germline-derived CDR1 and CDR2 are DFQATT and SNEGSKA (reference sequence). The CDR3 length is 15 residues. V was cut by 0 bases and J by 0 bases, with 10 bases left in between. The CDR3 region has the DNA TGCAGTGCTAGAGATCCTTGGCGGAGCACAGATACGCAGTATTTT. Encoded protein: CSARDPWRSTDTQYF.

This clonotype was found many times. The rearrangement uses TRBV15 and TRBJ2-1, with 8 bases matching TRBD2. From germline, CDR1 is LNHNV and CDR2 YYDKDF (reference sequence). The V gene end was trimmed by 6 bases and the J gene end by 2 bases; junction bases not matched to a gene: 9. This CDR3 has 16 residues. The CDR3 DNA is TGTGCCACCAGAGGAGGGATAGCGGGGACCTACAATGAGCAGTTCTTC. Translating it yields CATRGGIAGTYNEQFF.

The chain joins TRBV12-3 or TRBV12-4 to TRBJ2-1, with D tentatively TRBD2 (5 bases). With 8 bases removed from V and 9 bases from J, the gap between germline ends came to 14 bases. This CDR3 comprises 12 residues. CDR3 residues: CASGASLGEQFF. CDR3 coding DNA: TGTGCCAGCGGTGCTAGCTTGGGTGAGCAGTTCTTC.

This clonotype occurred a few times. The genes are TRBV20-1 and TRBJ2-3; TRBD2 matches 7 bases. The CDR3 sequence is 14 residues long. Germline V gives CDR1 DFQATT, CDR2 SNEGSKA (reference sequence). V was pared by 2 bases and J by 3 bases, with 5 bases of the junction left unmatched. The CDR3 nucleotides are TGCAGTGCTAGAAGGGCGGGAGTAACAGATACGCAGTATTTT. It codes for CSARRAGVTDTQYF.

This clonotype was recorded a few times. V and J are TRBV7-9 and TRBJ2-2; 10 nucleotides line up with TRBD1. This CDR3 comprises 15 residues. V trimming: 5 bases; J trimming: 6 bases; junction bases outside the gene matches: 6. The germline V gene has CDR1 SEHNR and CDR2 FQNEAQ (reference sequence). CDR3: CASSPTGGPAGELFF. The CDR3 DNA sequence: TGTGCCAGCAGCCCGACAGGGGGCCCGGCCGGGGAGCTGTTTTTT.

This clonotype showed up many times. The chain recombines TRBV12-3 or TRBV12-4 with TRBJ1-1; TRBD1 matches at 8 bases. The CDR3 consists of 13 residues. V lost 7 bases and J lost 11; bases outside the gene matches: 12. For the CDR3, the DNA is TGTGCCAGCAACCAAGCAGGGGGCGTGATGGCTTTCTTT. Protein product: CASNQAGGVMAFF.

This clonotype was seen only a few times. The rearrangement joins TRBV2 to TRBJ2-3; the match to TRBD2 covers 12 bases. This CDR3 has 15 residues. After removal of 6 bases from V and 3 bases from J, the junction contained 4 bases not matched to a gene. Per the germline V gene, CDR1 is SNHLY and CDR2 is FYNNEI. CDR3 nucleotides: TGTGCCAGCAGGGCTAGCGGGGGGGGAACAGATACGCAGTATTTT. Translation: CASRASGGGTDTQYF.

This clonotype was observed a few times. The chain recombines TRBV2 with TRBJ1-4; 10 nucleotides align to TRBD1. CDR1 SNHLY and CDR2 FYNNEI come from the germline V gene. The length of the CDR3 is 14 residues. Losses at the gene ends were 7 bases for V and 7 bases for J; bases not matched to a gene: 6. The CDR3 region has the DNA TGTGCCAGCACGATGGGACAGGGGATTGAAAAACTGTTTTTT. This encodes CASTMGQGIEKLFF.